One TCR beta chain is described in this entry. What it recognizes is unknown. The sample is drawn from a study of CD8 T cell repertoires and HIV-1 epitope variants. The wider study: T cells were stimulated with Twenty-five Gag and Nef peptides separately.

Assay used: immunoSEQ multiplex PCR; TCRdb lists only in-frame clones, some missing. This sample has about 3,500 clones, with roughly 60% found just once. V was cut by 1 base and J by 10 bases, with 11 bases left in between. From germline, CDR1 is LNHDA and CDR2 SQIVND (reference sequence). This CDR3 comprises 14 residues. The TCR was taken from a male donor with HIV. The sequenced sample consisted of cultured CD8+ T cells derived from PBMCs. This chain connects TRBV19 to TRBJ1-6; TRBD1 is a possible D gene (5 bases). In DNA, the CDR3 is TGTGCCAGTAGTATAGTGGAAGGGGACTCACCCCTCCACTTT. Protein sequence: CASSIVEGDSPLHF.